This T cell receptor (beta chain) was identified in a study of cytomegalovirus exposure and HLA in healthy donors. While unrecorded immune exposures were likely, the donors were nominally healthy when sampled. Primers for the PCR totalled 60 Vbeta and 13 Jbeta. This table comes from immunoSEQ multiplex PCR, and its TCRdb copy is limited to in-frame clones, with some not included. The sample includes about 120,000 clones, 75% to 90% of them seen just once. Of note for this clone: The antigen is not known.

Germline lookup yields CDR1 KGHSH and CDR2 LQKENI. This CDR3 is built from 14 residues. Trimming cost V 3 bases and J 1 base, with 9 bases left between them. Findings and caveats of the study: Donors were assumed by presence/absence analyses to have roughly uniform sequencing depth.

The chain combines TRBV18 with TRBJ1-1, with D unresolved. Sample: PBMCs. The receptor comes from a man aged 30-40 years in good health and CMV-seropositive. The CDR3 DNA reads as TGTGCCAGCTCACCCTGGGCTGAGAACACTGAAGCTTTCTTT. This encodes CASSPWAENTEAFF.